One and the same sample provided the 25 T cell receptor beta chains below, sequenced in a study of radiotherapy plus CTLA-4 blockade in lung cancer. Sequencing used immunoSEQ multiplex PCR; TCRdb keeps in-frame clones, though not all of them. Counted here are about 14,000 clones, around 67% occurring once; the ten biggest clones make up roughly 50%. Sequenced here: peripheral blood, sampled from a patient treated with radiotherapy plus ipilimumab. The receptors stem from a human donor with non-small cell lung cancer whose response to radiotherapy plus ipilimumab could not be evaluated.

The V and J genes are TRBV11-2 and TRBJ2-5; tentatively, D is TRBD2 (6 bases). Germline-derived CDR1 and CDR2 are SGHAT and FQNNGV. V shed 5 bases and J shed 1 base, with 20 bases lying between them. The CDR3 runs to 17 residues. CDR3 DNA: TGTGCCAGCAGCGGAGGGACCCGAGGGTCGCTCCAAGAGACCCAGTACTTC. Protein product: CASSGGTRGSLQETQYF.

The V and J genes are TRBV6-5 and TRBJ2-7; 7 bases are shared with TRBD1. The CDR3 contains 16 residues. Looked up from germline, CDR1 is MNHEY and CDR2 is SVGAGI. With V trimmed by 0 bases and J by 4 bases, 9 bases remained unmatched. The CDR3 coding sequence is TGTGCCAGCAGTTACTCCCGGAGAGGGGGCGTTTACGAGCAGTACTTC. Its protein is CASSYSRRGGVYEQYF.

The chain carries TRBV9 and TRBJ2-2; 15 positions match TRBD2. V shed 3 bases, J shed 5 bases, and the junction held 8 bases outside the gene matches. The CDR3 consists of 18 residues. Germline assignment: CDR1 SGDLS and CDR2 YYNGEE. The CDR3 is CASSARTSGGAGTGELFF. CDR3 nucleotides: TGTGCCAGCAGCGCCCGGACTAGCGGGGGGGCAGGGACCGGGGAGCTGTTTTTT. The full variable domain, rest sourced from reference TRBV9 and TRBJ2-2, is DSGVTQTPKHLITATGQRVTLRCSPRSGDLSVYWYQQSLDQGLQFLIQYYNGEERAKGNILERFSAQQFPDLHSELNLSSLELGDSALYFCASSARTSGGAGTGELFFGEGSRLTVL.

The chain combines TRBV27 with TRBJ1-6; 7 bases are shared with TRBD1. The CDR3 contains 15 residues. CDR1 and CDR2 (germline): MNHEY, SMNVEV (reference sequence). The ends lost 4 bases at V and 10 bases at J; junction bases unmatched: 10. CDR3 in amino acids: CASSYYRGRDSPLHF. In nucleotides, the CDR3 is TGTGCCAGCAGTTATTACAGGGGAAGGGACTCACCCCTCCACTTT.

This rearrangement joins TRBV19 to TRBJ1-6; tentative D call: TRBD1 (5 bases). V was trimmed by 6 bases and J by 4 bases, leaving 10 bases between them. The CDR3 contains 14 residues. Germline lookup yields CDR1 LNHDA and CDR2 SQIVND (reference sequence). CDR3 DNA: TGTGCCAGTAGAGAGGGACTGTATAATTCACCCCTCCACTTT. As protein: CASREGLYNSPLHF.

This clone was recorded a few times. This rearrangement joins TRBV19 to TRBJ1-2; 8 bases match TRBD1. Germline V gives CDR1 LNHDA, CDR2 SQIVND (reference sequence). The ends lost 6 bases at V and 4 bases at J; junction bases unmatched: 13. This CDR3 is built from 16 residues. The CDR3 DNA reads TGTGCCAGTAGCCGGGACAGGAGGGCGCTAGGCTATGGCTACACCTTC. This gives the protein CASSRDRRALGYGYTF. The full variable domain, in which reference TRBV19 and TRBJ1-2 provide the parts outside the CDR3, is DGGITQSPKYLFRKEGQNVTLSCEQNLNHDAMYWYRQDPGQGLRLIYYSQIVNDFQKGDIAEGYSVSREKKESFPLTVTSAQKNPTAFYLCASSRDRRALGYGYTFGSGTRLTVV.

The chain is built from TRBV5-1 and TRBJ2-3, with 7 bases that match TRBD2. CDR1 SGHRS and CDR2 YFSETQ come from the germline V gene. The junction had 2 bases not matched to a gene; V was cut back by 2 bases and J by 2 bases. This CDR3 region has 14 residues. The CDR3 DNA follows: TGCGCCAGCAGCTTAGGACTAGACACAGATACGCAGTATTTT. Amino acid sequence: CASSLGLDTDTQYF.

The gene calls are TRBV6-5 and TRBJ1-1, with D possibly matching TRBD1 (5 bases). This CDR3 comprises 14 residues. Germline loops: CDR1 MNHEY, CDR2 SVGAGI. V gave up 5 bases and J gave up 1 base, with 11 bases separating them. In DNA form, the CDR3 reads TGTGCCAGCAGTCTCAGGACAAGGAACACTGAAGCTTTCTTT. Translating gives CASSLRTRNTEAFF.

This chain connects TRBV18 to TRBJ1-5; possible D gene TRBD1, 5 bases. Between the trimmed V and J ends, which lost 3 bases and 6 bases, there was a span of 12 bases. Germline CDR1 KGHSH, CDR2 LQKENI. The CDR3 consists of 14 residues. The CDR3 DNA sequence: TGTGCCAGCTCACCCAGTCAGGGAGGTCAGCCCCAGCATTTT. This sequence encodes CASSPSQGGQPQHF.

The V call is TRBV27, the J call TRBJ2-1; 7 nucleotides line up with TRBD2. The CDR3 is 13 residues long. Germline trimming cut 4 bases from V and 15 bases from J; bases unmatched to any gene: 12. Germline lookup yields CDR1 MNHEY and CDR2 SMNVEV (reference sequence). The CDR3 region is CASSSVGRLALFF. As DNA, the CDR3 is TGTGCCAGCAGTTCTGTGGGGCGACTAGCCCTGTTCTTC.

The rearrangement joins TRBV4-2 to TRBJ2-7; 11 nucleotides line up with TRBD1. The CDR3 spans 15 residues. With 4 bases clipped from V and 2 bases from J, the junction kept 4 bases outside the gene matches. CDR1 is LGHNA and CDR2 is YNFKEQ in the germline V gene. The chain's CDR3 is CASSRQDRGPYEQYF. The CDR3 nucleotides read TGTGCCAGCAGCCGACAGGACAGGGGGCCCTACGAGCAGTACTTC.

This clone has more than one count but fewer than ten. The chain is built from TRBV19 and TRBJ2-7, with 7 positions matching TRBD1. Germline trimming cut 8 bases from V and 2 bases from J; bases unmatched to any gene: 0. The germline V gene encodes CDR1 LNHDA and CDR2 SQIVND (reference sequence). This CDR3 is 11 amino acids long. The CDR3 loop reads CASGTAYEQYF. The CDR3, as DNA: TGTGCCAGTGGGACAGCCTACGAGCAGTACTTC.

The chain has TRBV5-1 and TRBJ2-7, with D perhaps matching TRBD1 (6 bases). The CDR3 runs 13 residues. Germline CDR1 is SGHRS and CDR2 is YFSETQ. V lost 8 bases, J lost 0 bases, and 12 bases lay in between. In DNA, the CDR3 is TGCGCCAGTAGACAGGAGAGCTCCTACGAGCAGTACGTC. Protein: CASRQESSYEQYV.

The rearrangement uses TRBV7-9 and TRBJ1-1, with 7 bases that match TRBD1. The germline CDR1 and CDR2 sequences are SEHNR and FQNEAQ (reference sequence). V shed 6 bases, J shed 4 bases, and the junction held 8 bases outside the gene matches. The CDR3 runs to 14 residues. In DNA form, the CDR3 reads TGTGCCAGCAGTCGACAGGGTGGCGTCACTGAAGCTTTCTTT. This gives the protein CASSRQGGVTEAFF.

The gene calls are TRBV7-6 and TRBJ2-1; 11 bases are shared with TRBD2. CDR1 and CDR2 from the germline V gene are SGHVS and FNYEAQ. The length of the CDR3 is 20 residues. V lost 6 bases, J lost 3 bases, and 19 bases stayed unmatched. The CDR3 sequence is CASSREKGKGLAVLYNEQFF. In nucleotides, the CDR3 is TGTGCCAGCAGTAGGGAGAAGGGGAAGGGACTAGCGGTCCTCTACAATGAGCAGTTCTTC. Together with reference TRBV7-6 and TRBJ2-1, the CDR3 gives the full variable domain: GAGVSQSPRYKVTKRGQDVALRCDPISGHVSLYWYRQALGQGPEFLTYFNYEAQQDKSGLPNDRFSAERPEGSISTLTIQRTEQRDSAMYRCASSREKGKGLAVLYNEQFFGPGTRLTVL.

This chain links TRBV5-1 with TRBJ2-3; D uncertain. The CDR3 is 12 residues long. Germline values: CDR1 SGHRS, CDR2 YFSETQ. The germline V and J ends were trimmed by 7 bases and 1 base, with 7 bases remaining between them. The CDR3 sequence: CASFEGTDTQYF. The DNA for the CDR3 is TGCGCCAGCTTCGAGGGCACAGATACGCAGTATTTT.

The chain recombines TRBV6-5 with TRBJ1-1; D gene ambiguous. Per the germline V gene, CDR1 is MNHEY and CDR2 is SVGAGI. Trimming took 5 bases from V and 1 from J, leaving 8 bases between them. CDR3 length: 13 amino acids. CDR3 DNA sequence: TGTGCCAGCAGTGTTACAGAGAACACTGAAGCTTTCTTT. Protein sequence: CASSVTENTEAFF.

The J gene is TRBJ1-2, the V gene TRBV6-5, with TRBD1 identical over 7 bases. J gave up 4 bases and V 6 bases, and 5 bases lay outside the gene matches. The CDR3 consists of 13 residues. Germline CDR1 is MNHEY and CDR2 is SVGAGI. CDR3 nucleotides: TGTGCCAGCAGGGCAACAGGGGTCTATGGCTACACCTTC. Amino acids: CASRATGVYGYTF.

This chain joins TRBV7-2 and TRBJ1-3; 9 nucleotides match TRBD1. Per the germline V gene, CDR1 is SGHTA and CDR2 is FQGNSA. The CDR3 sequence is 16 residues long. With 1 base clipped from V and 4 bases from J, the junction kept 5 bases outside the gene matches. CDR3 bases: TGTGCCAGCAGCTTAGGACAGGGGGTTTACGGAAACACCATATATTTT. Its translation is CASSLGQGVYGNTIYF. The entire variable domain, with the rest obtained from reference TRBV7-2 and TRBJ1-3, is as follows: GAGVSQSPSNKVTEKGKDVELRCDPISGHTALYWYRQSLGQGLEFLIYFQGNSAPDKSGLPSDRFSAERTGGSVSTLTIQRTQQEDSAVYLCASSLGQGVYGNTIYFGEGSWLTVV.

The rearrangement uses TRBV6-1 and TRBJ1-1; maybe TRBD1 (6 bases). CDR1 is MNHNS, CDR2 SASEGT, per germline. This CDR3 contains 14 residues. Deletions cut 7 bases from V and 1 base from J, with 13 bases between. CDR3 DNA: TGTGCCAGCACCTTGACCAGGGGGAACACTGAAGCTTTCTTT. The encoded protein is CASTLTRGNTEAFF.

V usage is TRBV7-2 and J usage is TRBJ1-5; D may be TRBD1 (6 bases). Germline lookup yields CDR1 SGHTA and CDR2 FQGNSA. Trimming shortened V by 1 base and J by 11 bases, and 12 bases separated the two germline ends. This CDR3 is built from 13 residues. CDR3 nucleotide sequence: TGTGCCAGCAGCTTAGATACAGGGTCGGCCCAGCATTTT. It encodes CASSLDTGSAQHF.

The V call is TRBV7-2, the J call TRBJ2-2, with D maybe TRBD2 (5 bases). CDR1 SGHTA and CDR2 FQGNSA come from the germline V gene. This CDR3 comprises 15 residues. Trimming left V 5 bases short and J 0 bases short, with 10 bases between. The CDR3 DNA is TGTGCCAGCAGCGCCAGCGGTTCGAACACCGGGGAGCTGTTTTTT. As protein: CASSASGSNTGELFF.

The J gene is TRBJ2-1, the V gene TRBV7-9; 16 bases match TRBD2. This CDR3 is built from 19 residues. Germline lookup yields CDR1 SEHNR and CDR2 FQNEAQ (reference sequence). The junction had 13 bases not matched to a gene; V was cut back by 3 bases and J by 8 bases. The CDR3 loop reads CASSFFGTSGGAAFHEQFF. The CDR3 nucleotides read TGTGCCAGCAGCTTTTTCGGGACTAGCGGGGGGGCCGCATTCCATGAGCAGTTCTTC.

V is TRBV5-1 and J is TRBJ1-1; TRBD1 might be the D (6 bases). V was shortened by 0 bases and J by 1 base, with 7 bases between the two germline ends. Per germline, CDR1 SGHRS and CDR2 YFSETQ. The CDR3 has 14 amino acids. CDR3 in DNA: TGCGCCAGCAGCTTGGTCAGGGGGAACACTGAAGCTTTCTTT. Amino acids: CASSLVRGNTEAFF.

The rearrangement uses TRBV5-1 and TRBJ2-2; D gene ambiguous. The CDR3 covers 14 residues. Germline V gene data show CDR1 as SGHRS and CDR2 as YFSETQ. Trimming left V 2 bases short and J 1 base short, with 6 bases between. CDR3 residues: CASSFQENTGELFF. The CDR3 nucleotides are TGCGCCAGCAGCTTTCAGGAGAACACCGGGGAGCTGTTTTTT.